This T cell receptor (beta chain) stems from a study of cytomegalovirus exposure and HLA in healthy donors. Findings and caveats of the study: DRB1 had the most TCR associations and HLA-C the fewest, a later analysis found, with rates varying by HLA locus. Presence/absence analyses assumed roughly uniform sequencing depth across donors, which may not hold. Later analysis identified a missense DCLRE1C variant that was linked to TCR beta V- and J-gene trimming. Later analysis showed most CMV-associated TCR beta chains appearing HLA-restricted.

A note on this clone: Antigen specificity is unknown.

This CDR3 contains 13 residues. The germline CDR1 and CDR2 sequences are SGHTA and FQGTGA. Trimming stripped 2 bases from V and 3 bases from J, with 5 bases between. Amplification used 60 Vbeta primers and 13 Jbeta primers. Assay: immunoSEQ multiplex PCR; the TCRdb copy retains only in-frame clones and omits some. Among tens of thousands of clones, 60% to 70% were seen once, and the ten largest hold around a sixth. The sequenced sample consisted of PBMCs. This sequence joins TRBV7-3 and TRBJ1-5; D gene unclear. The receptor comes from a man aged 40-50 years in good health and CMV-seropositive. The DNA of the CDR3 is TGTGCCAGCAGCTTAGCGGACAATCAGCCCCAGCATTTT. Translation gives CASSLADNQPQHF.